The T cell receptor (beta chain) described here comes from a study of human T cells and chemical hapten exposure (dated by TCRdb to the early 2020s). Turning to the overall study: Libraries were pooled for sequencing, and variation in per-sample TCR yields was attributed mainly to small differences in library volumes within the pool. Peripheral blood TCR repertoire changes were tracked in vivo in alopecia patients during primary and secondary sensitization to the hapten diphenylcyclopropenone (DPC). Both TCR alpha and TCR beta chains were sequenced from each blood RNA sample. The paper's findings and limits, for the study overall: Repeated subsampling changed both the strength of the expansion versus patch-test correlation and the threshold at which that correlation became significant. No change with DPC sensitization was found in the number of TCRs above 1 in 1000 frequency, and no evidence of global repertoire structure alterations was found.

Libraries were built with 5' RACE. TCRdb shows the sequencer as Illumina MiSeq. During library preparation, unique molecular identifiers were attached to individual cDNA molecules so that TCRs could be counted in a quantitative, reproducible way. The paper's processing steps were these. The median number of TCRs per sample was 85,000 to 100,000, ranging from about 20,000 to 690,600. V, J and CDR3 annotation of the TCR reads was performed with the Decombinator software suite. Every sample was subsampled to the same number of TCRs (28,000) for the PS versus PT1 abundance plots. TCRs were defined as expanded if absent before sensitization and observed at least eight times at the 2-week time point. The public reads were reanalyzed by TCRdb: fastp trimming at Q25, MiXCR alignment, in-frame beta chains only. Entries that share a CDR3 protein sequence are merged under the most common genes and DNA. For this entry, the V and J calls and clone size follow TCRdb and not the study's own pipeline. A total of under 150,000 distinct CDR3 sequences appear in this sample, around 20% of them only once. Roughly 2.8% of the sample lies in the top ten.

Total RNA was extracted from unfractionated whole blood collected in Tempus Blood RNA tubes. Five or six healthy volunteers acted as controls for TCR sequencing and had blood drawn at day 0, 2 weeks and 6 weeks. V loses 3 bases at its end and J loses 2 bases; junction bases beyond the gene matches: 7. Reading from cysteine to phenylalanine, the CDR3 counts 15 amino acids. Only the CDR3 part of the read is kept: 45 bases, read in frame from the first base. As encoded in the germline V gene, CDR1 is MNHEY while CDR2 is SVGAGI. This clonotype occurred a few times. This clone's antigen is unknown. Base qualities are missing; no much larger clone stands one base away.

The receptor chain draws on TRBV6-5 and TRBJ2-7; 7 bases in the middle match TRBD1. The TCR sequence derives from a human donor in good health. The CDR3 loop reads CASSYWSGTAYEQYF. The DNA reads as follows: TGTGCCAGCAGTTATTGGAGTGGGACAGCCTACGAGCAGTACTTC.